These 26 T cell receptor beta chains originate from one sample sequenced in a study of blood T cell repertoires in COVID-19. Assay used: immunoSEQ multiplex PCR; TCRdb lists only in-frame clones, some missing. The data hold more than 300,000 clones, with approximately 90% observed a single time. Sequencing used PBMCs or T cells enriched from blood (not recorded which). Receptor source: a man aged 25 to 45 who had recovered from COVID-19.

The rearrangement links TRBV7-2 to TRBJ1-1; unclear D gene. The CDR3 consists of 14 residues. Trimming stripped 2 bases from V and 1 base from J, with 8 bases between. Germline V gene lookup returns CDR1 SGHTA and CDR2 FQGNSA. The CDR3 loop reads CASSLRWANTEAFF. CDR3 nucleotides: TGTGCCAGCAGCTTAAGGTGGGCGAACACTGAAGCTTTCTTT.

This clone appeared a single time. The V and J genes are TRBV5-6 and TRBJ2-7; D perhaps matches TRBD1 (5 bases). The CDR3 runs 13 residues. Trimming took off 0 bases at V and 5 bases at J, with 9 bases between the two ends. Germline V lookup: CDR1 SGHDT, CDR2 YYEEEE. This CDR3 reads CASSLAGLNEQYF. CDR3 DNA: TGTGCCAGCAGCTTGGCAGGGCTAAACGAGCAGTACTTC.

The CDR3 coding sequence is TGCGCCAGCAGCCAAGCGAGGACTAGCGGGAGTTTGGAGCAGTTCTTC. Amino acid sequence: CASSQARTSGSLEQFF. The genes are TRBV4-1 and TRBJ2-1, with 13 bases aligning to TRBD2. Losses at the gene ends were 1 base for V and 10 bases for J; bases not matched to a gene: 7. This CDR3 region has 16 residues. Germline V gene lookup returns CDR1 MGHRA and CDR2 YSYEKL.

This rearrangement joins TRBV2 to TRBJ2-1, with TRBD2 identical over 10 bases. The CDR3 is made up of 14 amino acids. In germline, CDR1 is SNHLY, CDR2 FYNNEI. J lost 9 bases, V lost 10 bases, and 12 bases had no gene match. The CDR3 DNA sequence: TGTGCCACCGGGAGCGGGGGGGCTGAGGGTGAGCAGTTCTTC. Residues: CATGSGGAEGEQFF.

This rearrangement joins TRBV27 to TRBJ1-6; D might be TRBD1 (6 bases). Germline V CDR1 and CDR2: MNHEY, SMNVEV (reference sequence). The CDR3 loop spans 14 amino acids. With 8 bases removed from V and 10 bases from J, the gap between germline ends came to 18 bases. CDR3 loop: CASQPGGRQSPLHF. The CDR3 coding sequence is TGTGCCAGCCAACCGGGGGGGCGCCAATCACCCCTCCACTTT.

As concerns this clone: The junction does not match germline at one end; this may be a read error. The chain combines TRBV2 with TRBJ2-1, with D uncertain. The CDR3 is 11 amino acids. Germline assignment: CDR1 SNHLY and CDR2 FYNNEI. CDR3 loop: CASSPYNEQFF. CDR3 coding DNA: TGTGCCAGCAGCCCCTATAATGAGCAGTTCTTC.

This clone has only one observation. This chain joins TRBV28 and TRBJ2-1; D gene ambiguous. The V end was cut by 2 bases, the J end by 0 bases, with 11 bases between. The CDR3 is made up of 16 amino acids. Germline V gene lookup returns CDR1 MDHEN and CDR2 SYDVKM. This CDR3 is CASSLVSPSSYNEQFF. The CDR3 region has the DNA TGTGCCAGCAGTTTAGTAAGCCCAAGCTCCTACAATGAGCAGTTCTTC. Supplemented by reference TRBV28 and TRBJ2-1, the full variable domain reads DVKVTQSSRYLVKRTGEKVFLECVQDMDHENMFWYRQDPGLGLRLIYFSYDVKMKEKGDIPEGYSVSREKKERFSLILESASTNQTSMYLCASSLVSPSSYNEQFFGPGTRLTVL.

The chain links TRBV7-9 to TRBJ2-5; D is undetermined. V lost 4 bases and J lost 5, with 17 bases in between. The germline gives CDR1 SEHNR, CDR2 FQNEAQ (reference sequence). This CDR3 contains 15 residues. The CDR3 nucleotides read TGTGCCAGCAGCTCGTCAACTGGGCTGGTTGAGACCCAGTACTTC. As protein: CASSSSTGLVETQYF.

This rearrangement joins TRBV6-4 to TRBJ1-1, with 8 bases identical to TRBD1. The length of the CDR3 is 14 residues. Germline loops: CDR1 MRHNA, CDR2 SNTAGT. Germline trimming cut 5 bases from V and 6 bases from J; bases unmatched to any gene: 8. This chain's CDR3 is CASSPRTGWAEAFF. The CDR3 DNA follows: TGTGCCAGCAGTCCCCGGACAGGGTGGGCTGAAGCTTTCTTT.

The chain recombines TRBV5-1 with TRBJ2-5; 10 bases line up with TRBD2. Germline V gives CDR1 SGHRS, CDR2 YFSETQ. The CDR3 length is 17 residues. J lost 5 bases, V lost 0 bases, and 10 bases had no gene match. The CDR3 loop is CASSLASGGASGETQYF. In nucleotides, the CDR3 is TGCGCCAGCAGCTTGGCGAGCGGGGGGGCCTCTGGGGAGACCCAGTACTTC.

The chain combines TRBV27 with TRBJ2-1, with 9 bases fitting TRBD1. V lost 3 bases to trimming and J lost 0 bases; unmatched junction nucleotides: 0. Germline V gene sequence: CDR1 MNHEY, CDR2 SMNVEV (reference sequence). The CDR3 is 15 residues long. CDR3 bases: TGTGCCAGCAGTTTGGACAGGGGCTCCTACAATGAGCAGTTCTTC. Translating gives CASSLDRGSYNEQFF.

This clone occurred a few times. CDR3 in amino acids: CSVADRGREAFF. The DNA of the CDR3 is TGCAGCGTCGCCGACAGGGGGCGAGAGGCTTTCTTT. The J gene is TRBJ1-1, the V gene TRBV29-1; 10 bases map to TRBD1. The V gene's germline CDR1 is SQVTM and CDR2 ANQGSEA. The CDR3 has 12 residues. Germline trimming cut 6 bases from V and 11 bases from J; bases unmatched to any gene: 9.

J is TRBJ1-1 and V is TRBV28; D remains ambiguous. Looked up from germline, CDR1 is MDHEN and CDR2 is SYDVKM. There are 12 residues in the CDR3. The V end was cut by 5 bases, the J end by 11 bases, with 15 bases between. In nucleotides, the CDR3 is TGTGCCAGCAGTCCGAGGATTCTTACGGCTTTCTTT. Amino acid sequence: CASSPRILTAFF.

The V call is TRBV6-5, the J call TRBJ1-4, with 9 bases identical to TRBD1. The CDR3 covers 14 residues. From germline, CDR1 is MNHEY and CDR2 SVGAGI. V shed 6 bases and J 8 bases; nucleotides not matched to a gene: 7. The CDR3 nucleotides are TGTGCCAGCAGAGGACAGGGGTTTAGGGAAAAACTGTTTTTT. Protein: CASRGQGFREKLFF.

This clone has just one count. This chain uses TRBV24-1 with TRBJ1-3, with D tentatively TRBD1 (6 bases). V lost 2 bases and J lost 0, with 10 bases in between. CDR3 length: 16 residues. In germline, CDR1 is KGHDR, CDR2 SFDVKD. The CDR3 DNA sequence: TGTGCCACCAGTGATTCGACAGGCCTCTCTGGAAACACCATATATTTT. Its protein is CATSDSTGLSGNTIYF.

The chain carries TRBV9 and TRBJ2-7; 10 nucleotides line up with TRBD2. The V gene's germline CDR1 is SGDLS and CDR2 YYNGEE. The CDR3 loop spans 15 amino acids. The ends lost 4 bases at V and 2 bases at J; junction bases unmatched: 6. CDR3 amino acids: CASSLGTSETYEQYF. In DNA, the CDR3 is TGTGCCAGCAGCCTAGGGACTAGCGAGACCTACGAGCAGTACTTC.

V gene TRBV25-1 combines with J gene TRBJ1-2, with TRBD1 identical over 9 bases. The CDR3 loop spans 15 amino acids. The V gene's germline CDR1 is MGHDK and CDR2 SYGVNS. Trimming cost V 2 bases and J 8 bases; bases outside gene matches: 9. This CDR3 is CASSEGQGIGGGYTF. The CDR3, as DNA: TGTGCCAGCAGTGAAGGACAGGGGATCGGAGGGGGCTACACCTTC.

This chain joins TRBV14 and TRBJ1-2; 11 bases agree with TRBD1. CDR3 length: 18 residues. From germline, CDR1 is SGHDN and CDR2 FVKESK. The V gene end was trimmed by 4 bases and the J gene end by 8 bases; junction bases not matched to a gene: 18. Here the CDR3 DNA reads TGTGCCAGCAGCCCCGTCCCGGGACAGGGGGTTACATATAGGGGCTACACCTTC. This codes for CASSPVPGQGVTYRGYTF. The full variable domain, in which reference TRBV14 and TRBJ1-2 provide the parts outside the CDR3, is EAGVTQFPSHSVIEKGQTVTLRCDPISGHDNLYWYRRVMGKEIKFLLHFVKESKQDESGMPNNRFLAERTGGTYSTLKVQPAELEDSGVYFCASSPVPGQGVTYRGYTFGSGTRLTVV.

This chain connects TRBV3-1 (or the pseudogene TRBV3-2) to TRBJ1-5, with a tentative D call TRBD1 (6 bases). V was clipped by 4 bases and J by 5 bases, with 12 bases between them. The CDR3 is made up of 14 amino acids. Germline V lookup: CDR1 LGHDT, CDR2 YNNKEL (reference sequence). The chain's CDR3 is CASSRTGIDQPQHF. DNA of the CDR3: TGTGCCAGCAGCCGAACAGGGATCGATCAGCCCCAGCATTTT.

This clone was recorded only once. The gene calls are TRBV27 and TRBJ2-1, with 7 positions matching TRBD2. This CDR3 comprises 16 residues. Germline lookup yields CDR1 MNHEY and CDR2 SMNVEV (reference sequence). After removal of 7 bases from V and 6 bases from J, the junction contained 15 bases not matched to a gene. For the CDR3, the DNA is TGTGCCAGCATCCTCCGCCTGCCTAGCGGCTTCAATGAGCAGTTCTTC. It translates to CASILRLPSGFNEQFF.

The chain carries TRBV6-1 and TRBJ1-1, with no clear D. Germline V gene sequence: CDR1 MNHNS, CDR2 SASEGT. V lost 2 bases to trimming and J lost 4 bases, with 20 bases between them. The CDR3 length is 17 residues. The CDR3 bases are TGTGCCAGCAGTGAAAACGTACGGGGATGGGTAGGCACTGAAGCTTTCTTT. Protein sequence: CASSENVRGWVGTEAFF.

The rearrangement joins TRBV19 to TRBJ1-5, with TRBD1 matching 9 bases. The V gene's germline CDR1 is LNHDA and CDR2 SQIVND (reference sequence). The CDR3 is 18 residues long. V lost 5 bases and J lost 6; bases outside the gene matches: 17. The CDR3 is CASSRGTWTGAMGQPQHF. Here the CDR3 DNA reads TGTGCCAGTAGTCGAGGGACGTGGACAGGGGCAATGGGTCAGCCCCAGCATTTT.

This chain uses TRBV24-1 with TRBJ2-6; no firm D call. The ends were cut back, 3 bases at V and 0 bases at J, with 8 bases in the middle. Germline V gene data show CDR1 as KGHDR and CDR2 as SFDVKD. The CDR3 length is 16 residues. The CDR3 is CATSDQPSSGANVLTF. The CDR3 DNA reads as TGTGCCACCAGTGATCAACCTAGCTCTGGGGCCAACGTCCTGACTTTC.

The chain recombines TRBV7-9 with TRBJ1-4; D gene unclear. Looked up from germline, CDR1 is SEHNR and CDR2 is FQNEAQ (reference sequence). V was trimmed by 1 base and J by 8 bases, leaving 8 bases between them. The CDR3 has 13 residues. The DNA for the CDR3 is TGTGCCAGCAGCTTAGGCGTCGGGGAAAAACTGTTTTTT. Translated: CASSLGVGEKLFF. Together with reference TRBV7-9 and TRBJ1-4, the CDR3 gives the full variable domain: DTGVSQNPRHKITKRGQNVTFRCDPISEHNRLYWYRQTLGQGPEFLTYFQNEAQLEKSRLLSDRFSAERPKGSFSTLEIQRTEQGDSAMYLCASSLGVGEKLFFGSGTQLSVL.

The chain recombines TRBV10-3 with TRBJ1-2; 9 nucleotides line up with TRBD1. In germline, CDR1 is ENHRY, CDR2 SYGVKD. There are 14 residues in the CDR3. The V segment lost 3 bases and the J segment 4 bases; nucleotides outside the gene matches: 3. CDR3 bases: TGTGCCATCAGTGACACAGGGGGCGGCTATGGCTACACCTTC. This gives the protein CAISDTGGGYGYTF.

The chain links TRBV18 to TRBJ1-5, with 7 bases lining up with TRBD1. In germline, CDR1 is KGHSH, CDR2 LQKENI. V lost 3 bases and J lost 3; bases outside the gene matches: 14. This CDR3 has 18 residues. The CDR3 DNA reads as TGTGCCAGCTCACCCCTCGGAAGGACAGGTTCCTCCAATCAGCCCCAGCATTTT. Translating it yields CASSPLGRTGSSNQPQHF.